This T cell receptor (beta chain) was captured by sequencing in a study of shared T cell receptors in the human thymus. This clone appeared once. TCRdb's copy holds only in-frame clones and misses some; the assay was immunoSEQ multiplex PCR. In the table there are approximately 580,000 clones, about 80% of which are singletons. After removal of 3 bases from V and 5 bases from J, the junction contained 4 bases not matched to a gene. Germline assignment: CDR1 MDHEN and CDR2 SYDVKM. CDR3 length: 15 amino acids. The data also belong to a second study, concerning human thymus T cells. That study reports: Among the donors, all were healthy Finnish infants having corrective surgery for congenital heart defects. Thymic and blood repertoires seemed to favor certain V and J genes.

Material for sequencing was thymocytes. The receptor was isolated from a boy in the first two years of life with a congenital heart defect. The V gene is TRBV28, the J gene TRBJ1-4; 9 bases are shared with TRBD1. CDR3 residues: CASSLGTGSNEKLFF. The CDR3 DNA follows: TGTGCCAGCAGTTTGGGGACAGGGTCCAATGAAAAACTGTTTTTT.